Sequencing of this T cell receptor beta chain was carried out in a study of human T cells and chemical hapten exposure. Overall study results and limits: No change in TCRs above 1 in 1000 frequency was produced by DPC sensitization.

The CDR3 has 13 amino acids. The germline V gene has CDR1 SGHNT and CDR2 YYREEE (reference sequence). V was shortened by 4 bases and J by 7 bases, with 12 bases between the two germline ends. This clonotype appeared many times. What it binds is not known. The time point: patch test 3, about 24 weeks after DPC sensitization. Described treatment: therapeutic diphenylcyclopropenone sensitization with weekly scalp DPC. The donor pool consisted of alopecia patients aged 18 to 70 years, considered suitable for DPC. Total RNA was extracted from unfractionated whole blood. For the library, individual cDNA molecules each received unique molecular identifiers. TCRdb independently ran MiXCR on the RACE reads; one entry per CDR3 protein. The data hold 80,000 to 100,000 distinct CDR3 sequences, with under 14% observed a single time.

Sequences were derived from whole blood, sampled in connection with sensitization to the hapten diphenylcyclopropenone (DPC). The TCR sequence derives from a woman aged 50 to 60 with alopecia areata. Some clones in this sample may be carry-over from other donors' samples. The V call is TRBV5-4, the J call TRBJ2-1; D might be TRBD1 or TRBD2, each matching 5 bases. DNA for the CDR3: TGTGCCAGCAGCGGAAGATGGGGGAATGAGCAGTTCTTC. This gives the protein CASSGRWGNEQFF.